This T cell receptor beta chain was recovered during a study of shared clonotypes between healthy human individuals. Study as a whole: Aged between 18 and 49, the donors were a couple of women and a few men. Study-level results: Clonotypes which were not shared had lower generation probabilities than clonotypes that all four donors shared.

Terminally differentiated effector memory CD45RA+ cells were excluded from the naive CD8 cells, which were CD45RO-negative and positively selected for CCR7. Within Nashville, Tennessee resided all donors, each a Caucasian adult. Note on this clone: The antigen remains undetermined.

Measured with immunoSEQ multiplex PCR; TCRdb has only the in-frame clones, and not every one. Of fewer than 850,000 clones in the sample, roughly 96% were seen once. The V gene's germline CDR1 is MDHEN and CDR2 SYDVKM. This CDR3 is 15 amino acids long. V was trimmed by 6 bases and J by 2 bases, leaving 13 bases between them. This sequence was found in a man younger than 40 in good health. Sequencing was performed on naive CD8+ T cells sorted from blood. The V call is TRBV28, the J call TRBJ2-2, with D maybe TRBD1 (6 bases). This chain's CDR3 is CASSLMGQNTGELFF. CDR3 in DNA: TGTGCCAGCAGCCTCATGGGACAAAACACCGGGGAGCTGTTTTTT.